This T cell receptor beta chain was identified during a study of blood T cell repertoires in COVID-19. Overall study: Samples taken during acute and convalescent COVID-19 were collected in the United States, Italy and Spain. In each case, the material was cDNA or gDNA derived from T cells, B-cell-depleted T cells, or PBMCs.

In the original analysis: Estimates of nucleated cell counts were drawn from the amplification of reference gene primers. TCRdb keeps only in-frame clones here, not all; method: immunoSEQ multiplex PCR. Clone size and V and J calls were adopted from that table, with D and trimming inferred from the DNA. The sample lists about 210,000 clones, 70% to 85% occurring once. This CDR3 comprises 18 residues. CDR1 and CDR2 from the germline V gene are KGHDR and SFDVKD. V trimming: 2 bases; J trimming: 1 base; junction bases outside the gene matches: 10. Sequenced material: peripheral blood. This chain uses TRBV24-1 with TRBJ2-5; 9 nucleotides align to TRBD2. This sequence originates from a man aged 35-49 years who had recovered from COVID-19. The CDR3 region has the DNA TGTGCCACCAGTGATTCGTTAGGAGCGGGAGGCGTCCAAGAGACCCAGTACTTC. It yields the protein CATSDSLGAGGVQETQYF.